This T cell receptor (beta chain) was profiled in a study of blood T cell repertoires in COVID-19. Study-wide background: The United States, Italy and Spain were the sources of the acute and convalescent COVID-19 samples. PBMCs, B-cell-depleted T cells, or T cells provided the cDNA or gDNA that made up the material.

Original processing notes: Quantification of nucleated cells was approximated via reference gene primer amplification. Assay used: immunoSEQ multiplex PCR; TCRdb lists only in-frame clones, some missing. The V and J calls and clone size are taken from that table; D and trimming were inferred from the DNA. The profile covers about 230,000 clones, with around 84% appearing a single time and 1.2% to 1.5% taken by the ten largest. CDR1 is SGHVS, CDR2 FQNEAQ, per germline. The CDR3 spans 14 residues. V shed 6 bases and J shed 3 bases, with 13 bases lying between them. What was sequenced was peripheral blood. The source is a woman aged 35 to 49 who had recovered from COVID-19. V gene TRBV7-8 combines with J gene TRBJ2-3; D is possibly TRBD2 (6 bases). DNA of the CDR3: TGTGCCAGCAGGCGTCGGGGGTTAACAGATACGCAGTATTTT. Translation gives CASRRRGLTDTQYF. Full variable domain (rest looked up from reference TRBV7-8 and TRBJ2-3): GAGVSQSPRYKVAKRGQDVALRCDPISGHVSLFWYQQALGQGPEFLTYFQNEAQLDKSGLPSDRFFAERPEGSVSTLKIQRTQQEDSAVYLCASRRRGLTDTQYFGPGTRLTVL.